A selection of T cell receptor beta chains follows, all from one sample in a study of cytomegalovirus exposure and HLA in healthy donors. Here immunoSEQ multiplex PCR was the method, and the copy in TCRdb shows in-frame clones only, minus some. The repertoire includes 250,000 to 350,000 clones, roughly 70% of them detected once, and under 3% sits in the top ten. Sequencing used PBMCs. Receptors were obtained from a female donor in good health and CMV-seronegative. CDR3s include the opening cysteine and the closing phenylalanine or tryptophan. Each record gives: J gene, clone size, D gene, V gene, CDR3 length, CDR3 DNA, CDR3 protein. D genes are given only for firm matches. Clone size is given for some rows only: seen once, a few or many times, or a class if the clone is expanded.

j_gene: TRBJ1-1; abundance: once; d_gene: TRBD1; v_gene: TRBV5-3; len: 14; CDR3nt: TGTGCCAGAAGCTTCACAGGGGATGGGGGTGACGCTTTCTTT; CDR3aa: CARSFTGDGGDAFF
j_gene: TRBJ2-2; abundance: .; d_gene: .; v_gene: TRBV6-1; len: 13; CDR3nt: TGTGCCAGCAGTGGAACTAGGGCCGGGGAGCTGTTTTTT; CDR3aa: CASSGTRAGELFF
j_gene: TRBJ2-1; abundance: .; d_gene: .; v_gene: TRBV30; len: 13; CDR3nt: TGTGCCTGGACCGCCGGGAGACCCAATGAGCAGTTCTTC; CDR3aa: CAWTAGRPNEQFF
j_gene: TRBJ2-7; abundance: .; d_gene: TRBD1; v_gene: TRBV28; len: 14; CDR3nt: TGTGCCAGCACCTTGGACAGGCCCTCCTACGAGCAGTACTTC; CDR3aa: CASTLDRPSYEQYF
j_gene: TRBJ1-2; abundance: once; d_gene: TRBD1; v_gene: TRBV28; len: 13; CDR3nt: TGTGCCAGCAGCAGCCGGGACAGGGACGGCTACACCTTC; CDR3aa: CASSSRDRDGYTF
j_gene: TRBJ2-7; abundance: .; d_gene: .; v_gene: TRBV6-5; len: 13; CDR3nt: TGTGCCAGCAGTTACCGTTTTGGCCAGGGCGAGTACTTC; CDR3aa: CASSYRFGQGEYF
j_gene: TRBJ2-1; abundance: few; d_gene: .; v_gene: TRBV2; len: 14; CDR3nt: TGTGCCAGCAGTGAAGCACCCAGGGATGATGAGCAGTTCTTC; CDR3aa: CASSEAPRDDEQFF
j_gene: TRBJ2-3; abundance: few; d_gene: .; v_gene: TRBV7-3; len: 16; CDR3nt: TGTGCCAGCAGCCCGAAGACTAGTCCCCACACAGATACGCAGTATTTT; CDR3aa: CASSPKTSPHTDTQYF
j_gene: TRBJ2-7; abundance: .; d_gene: .; v_gene: TRBV27; len: 12; CDR3nt: TGTGCCAGCAGTTTGACAGGAATGGAGCAGTACTTC; CDR3aa: CASSLTGMEQYF
j_gene: TRBJ1-1; abundance: .; d_gene: .; v_gene: TRBV30; len: 13; CDR3nt: TGTGCCTGGAGTCCAACAGGGTCCACTGAAGCTTTCTTT; CDR3aa: CAWSPTGSTEAFF
j_gene: TRBJ2-7; abundance: .; d_gene: TRBD1; v_gene: TRBV6-5; len: 16; CDR3nt: TGTGCCAGCAGTTATCGCAGGGGGATCTCCTCCTACGAGCAGTACTTC; CDR3aa: CASSYRRGISSYEQYF
j_gene: TRBJ2-3; abundance: .; d_gene: TRBD1; v_gene: TRBV5-1; len: 14; CDR3nt: TGCGCCAGCAGCTTACAGGGGCAGACAGATACGCAGTATTTT; CDR3aa: CASSLQGQTDTQYF
j_gene: TRBJ2-5; abundance: .; d_gene: TRBD2; v_gene: TRBV28; len: 14; CDR3nt: TGTGCCAGCAGCTCCGGACTAGCGGGAGAGACCCAGTACTTC; CDR3aa: CASSSGLAGETQYF
j_gene: TRBJ2-7; abundance: .; d_gene: TRBD2; v_gene: TRBV5-1; len: 16; CDR3nt: TGCGCCAGCAGCTTGGGTGGGACTAGCGGATTCTACGAGCAGTACTTC; CDR3aa: CASSLGGTSGFYEQYF
j_gene: TRBJ2-1; abundance: .; d_gene: TRBD2; v_gene: TRBV5-1; len: 15; CDR3nt: TGCGCCAGCAGCTCCGGGACTAGGGGGATAAATGAGCAGTTCTTC; CDR3aa: CASSSGTRGINEQFF
j_gene: TRBJ2-3; abundance: .; d_gene: .; v_gene: TRBV9; len: 14; CDR3nt: TGTGCCAGCAGCATGGGCGGGGTCACAGATACGCAGTATTTT; CDR3aa: CASSMGGVTDTQYF
j_gene: TRBJ2-5; abundance: few; d_gene: TRBD2; v_gene: TRBV13; len: 16; CDR3nt: TGTGCCAGCAGTCGTCGTGGGCGGGAGTACCAAGAGACCCAGTACTTC; CDR3aa: CASSRRGREYQETQYF
j_gene: TRBJ2-7; abundance: .; d_gene: .; v_gene: TRBV5-6; len: 14; CDR3nt: TGTGCCAGCAGCTTGGGACTAGGTTCCTACGAGCAGTACTTC; CDR3aa: CASSLGLGSYEQYF
j_gene: TRBJ1-1; abundance: .; d_gene: .; v_gene: TRBV7-6; len: 13; CDR3nt: TGTGCCAGCAGCAGACAGCTGAACACTGAAGCTTTCTTT; CDR3aa: CASSRQLNTEAFF
j_gene: TRBJ2-2; abundance: .; d_gene: TRBD1; v_gene: TRBV6-4; len: 16; CDR3nt: TGTGCCAGCAGTGACTCGGGACAGGGTGTAGGCGGGGAGCTGTTTTTT; CDR3aa: CASSDSGQGVGGELFF
j_gene: TRBJ2-2; abundance: .; d_gene: .; v_gene: TRBV6-4; len: 16; CDR3nt: TGTGCCAGCAGGGCCCCGCCGAGGGGGTTGGGCGGGGAGCTGTTTTTT; CDR3aa: CASRAPPRGLGGELFF
j_gene: TRBJ1-2; abundance: .; d_gene: TRBD1; v_gene: TRBV6-6; len: 14; CDR3nt: TGTGCCAGCAGTTACAGGGACAGTTTCTATGGCTACACCTTC; CDR3aa: CASSYRDSFYGYTF
j_gene: TRBJ2-2; abundance: .; d_gene: TRBD2; v_gene: TRBV7-9; len: 16; CDR3nt: TGTGCCAGCAGCTTTAGTACAACTAGCGGGAACGGGGAGCTGTTTTTT; CDR3aa: CASSFSTTSGNGELFF
j_gene: TRBJ1-4; abundance: .; d_gene: .; v_gene: TRBV5-1; len: 15; CDR3nt: TGCGCCAGCAGGACCAGGCTCCCAACTAATGAAAAACTGTTTTTT; CDR3aa: CASRTRLPTNEKLFF
j_gene: TRBJ2-1; abundance: .; d_gene: TRBD2; v_gene: TRBV7-2; len: 17; CDR3nt: TGTGCCAGCAGCTCCCGGTCTACTAGCGGACTCTACAATGAGCAGTTCTTC; CDR3aa: CASSSRSTSGLYNEQFF
j_gene: TRBJ2-2; abundance: .; d_gene: .; v_gene: TRBV19; len: 12; CDR3nt: TGTGCCAGCCATACCGGGACCGGGGAGCTGTTTTTT; CDR3aa: CASHTGTGELFF
j_gene: TRBJ2-1; abundance: once; d_gene: .; v_gene: TRBV6-1; len: 14; CDR3nt: TGTGCCAGCAGTGAAAGGGATCGAGGCGGGGAGCAGTTCTTC; CDR3aa: CASSERDRGGEQFF
j_gene: TRBJ2-3; abundance: .; d_gene: TRBD2; v_gene: TRBV4-2; len: 17; CDR3nt: TGTGCCAGCAGCCAAGATTACCTAGCGGGAGTGAGAGATACGCAGTATTTT; CDR3aa: CASSQDYLAGVRDTQYF
j_gene: TRBJ2-7; abundance: .; d_gene: TRBD1; v_gene: TRBV29-1; len: 13; CDR3nt: TGCAGCGTTGAGGACAGGACACTCTACGAGCAGTACTTC; CDR3aa: CSVEDRTLYEQYF
j_gene: TRBJ2-7; abundance: .; d_gene: .; v_gene: TRBV7-2; len: 13; CDR3nt: TGTGCCAGCAGCCGACTCCAACCCTACGAGCAGTACTTC; CDR3aa: CASSRLQPYEQYF
j_gene: TRBJ2-3; abundance: .; d_gene: .; v_gene: TRBV5-8; len: 12; CDR3nt: TGTGCCAGCAGCTCGGGCACAGATACGCAGTATTTT; CDR3aa: CASSSGTDTQYF
j_gene: TRBJ2-7; abundance: few; d_gene: .; v_gene: TRBV11-3; len: 16; CDR3nt: TGTGCCAGCAGCCCTAAAGGTCAGGGGAGCTCCTACGAGCAGTACTTC; CDR3aa: CASSPKGQGSSYEQYF
j_gene: TRBJ2-2; abundance: once; d_gene: TRBD1; v_gene: TRBV30; len: 17; CDR3nt: TGTGCCTGGGAAACCTTGGCCCTGACAGGGGGCACCGGGGAGCTGTTTTTT; CDR3aa: CAWETLALTGGTGELFF
j_gene: TRBJ2-1; abundance: once; d_gene: TRBD2; v_gene: TRBV6-5; len: 15; CDR3nt: TGTGCCAGCAGTCTAAGCGGGATCCCTTACAATGAGCAGTTCTTC; CDR3aa: CASSLSGIPYNEQFF
j_gene: TRBJ2-1; abundance: .; d_gene: TRBD2; v_gene: TRBV11-2; len: 15; CDR3nt: TGTGCCAGCAGCCGAATAGCGGGCCCCCCCAATGAGCAGTTCTTC; CDR3aa: CASSRIAGPPNEQFF
j_gene: TRBJ2-3; abundance: .; d_gene: .; v_gene: TRBV6-4; len: 14; CDR3nt: TGTGCCAGCAGTGAAGGAGCGGAGGGAGATACGCAGTATTTT; CDR3aa: CASSEGAEGDTQYF
j_gene: TRBJ2-7; abundance: .; d_gene: .; v_gene: TRBV6-5; len: 14; CDR3nt: TGTGCCAGCACTCCTAGACAGTTTTCCCTCGAGCAGTACTTC; CDR3aa: CASTPRQFSLEQYF
j_gene: TRBJ2-2; abundance: .; d_gene: .; v_gene: TRBV28; len: 16; CDR3nt: TGTGCCAGCAGTTTTGGAGGGACCGTGAGGGGCGGGGAGCTGTTTTTT; CDR3aa: CASSFGGTVRGGELFF
j_gene: TRBJ2-3; abundance: .; d_gene: TRBD1; v_gene: TRBV15; len: 17; CDR3nt: TGTGCCACCAGCAGAGCCCTCCGGGACAGTCACACCGGTACGCAGTATTTT; CDR3aa: CATSRALRDSHTGTQYF
j_gene: TRBJ1-4; abundance: .; d_gene: .; v_gene: TRBV2; len: 14; CDR3nt: TGTGCCAGCAAAGCGGGGGGTGGCGGCGAAAAACTGTTTTTT; CDR3aa: CASKAGGGGEKLFF
j_gene: TRBJ2-1; abundance: .; d_gene: .; v_gene: TRBV10-2; len: 14; CDR3nt: TGCGCCAGCACTTTACTAGACTCCTACAATGAGCAGTTCTTC; CDR3aa: CASTLLDSYNEQFF
j_gene: TRBJ1-1; abundance: .; d_gene: TRBD1; v_gene: TRBV27; len: 15; CDR3nt: TGTGCCAGCAGTCTCCGTATGGGACAGGGGTCTGAAGCTTTCTTT; CDR3aa: CASSLRMGQGSEAFF
j_gene: TRBJ2-7; abundance: few; d_gene: TRBD2; v_gene: TRBV5-5; len: 15; CDR3nt: TGTGCCAGCAGCTTGCTTCTAGCGGAGGCCTACGAGCAGTACTTC; CDR3aa: CASSLLLAEAYEQYF
j_gene: TRBJ2-7; abundance: .; d_gene: .; v_gene: TRBV11-3; len: 13; CDR3nt: TGTGCCAGCAGCGAGCCTCCATCCTACGAGCAGTACTTC; CDR3aa: CASSEPPSYEQYF
j_gene: TRBJ2-1; abundance: .; d_gene: .; v_gene: TRBV11-2; len: 14; CDR3nt: TGTGCCAGCAGCTTAGTAGGCCTGGGGGGTGAACAGTTCTTC; CDR3aa: CASSLVGLGGEQFF
j_gene: TRBJ1-3; abundance: .; d_gene: .; v_gene: TRBV6-6; len: 13; CDR3nt: TGTGCCAGCAGTCCGACTACTGGAAACACCATATATTTT; CDR3aa: CASSPTTGNTIYF
j_gene: TRBJ2-5; abundance: few; d_gene: .; v_gene: TRBV20-1; len: 11; CDR3nt: TGCAGTGCTAGGCGACAAGAGACCCAGTACTTC; CDR3aa: CSARRQETQYF
j_gene: TRBJ2-5; abundance: few; d_gene: .; v_gene: TRBV2; len: 14; CDR3nt: TGTGCCAGCAGTGGCGGTGGGAGTCGTGGAGAGCAGTACTTC; CDR3aa: CASSGGGSRGEQYF
j_gene: TRBJ1-2; abundance: .; d_gene: TRBD1; v_gene: TRBV5-8; len: 16; CDR3nt: TGTGCCAGCAGCTTGGGGACAGGGTCGGGGCACTATGGCTACACCTTC; CDR3aa: CASSLGTGSGHYGYTF
j_gene: TRBJ1-2; abundance: .; d_gene: TRBD1; v_gene: TRBV19; len: 15; CDR3nt: TGTGCCAGTAGTACCAGGACAGGGGAGGGTTATGGCTACACCTTC; CDR3aa: CASSTRTGEGYGYTF
j_gene: TRBJ1-2; abundance: few; d_gene: .; v_gene: TRBV29-1; len: 13; CDR3nt: TGCAGCGTTGTGACAGGAGCTAACTATGGCTACACCTTC; CDR3aa: CSVVTGANYGYTF
j_gene: TRBJ1-2; abundance: once; d_gene: .; v_gene: TRBV11-2; len: 15; CDR3nt: TGTGCCAGCAGCCCCGGGGGAAGCGGCAACTATGGCTACACCTTC; CDR3aa: CASSPGGSGNYGYTF